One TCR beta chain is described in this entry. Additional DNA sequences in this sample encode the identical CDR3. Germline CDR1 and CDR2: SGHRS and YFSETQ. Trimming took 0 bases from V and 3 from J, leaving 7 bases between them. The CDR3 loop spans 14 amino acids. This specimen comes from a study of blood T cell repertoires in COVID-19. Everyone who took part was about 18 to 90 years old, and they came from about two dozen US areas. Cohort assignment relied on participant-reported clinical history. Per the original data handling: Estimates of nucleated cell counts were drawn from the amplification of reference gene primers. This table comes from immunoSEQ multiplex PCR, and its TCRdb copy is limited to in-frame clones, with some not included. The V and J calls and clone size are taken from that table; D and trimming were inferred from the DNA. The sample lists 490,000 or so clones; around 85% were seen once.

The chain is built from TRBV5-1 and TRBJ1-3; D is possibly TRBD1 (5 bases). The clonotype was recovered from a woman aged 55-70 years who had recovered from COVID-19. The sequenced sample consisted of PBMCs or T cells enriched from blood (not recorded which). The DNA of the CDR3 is TGCGCCAGCAGCTTGGCAGGGATTGGAAACACCATATATTTT. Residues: CASSLAGIGNTIYF.